Listed below are T cell receptor beta chains from one sample, sequenced in a study of cytomegalovirus exposure and HLA in healthy donors. Repertoires were generated with immunoSEQ multiplex PCR, while TCRdb's copy carries only in-frame clones and drops some. This table holds around 150,000 clones, more than 70% found once. Input material: PBMCs. The source of these receptors is a male donor in good health and CMV-seronegative. CDR3s include the opening cysteine and the closing phenylalanine or tryptophan. Each record gives: CDR3 protein, CDR3 DNA, clone size, V gene, D gene, J gene. The D gene is left open where the match is weak. Clone size, where shown, is once, few, many, or a class for clones that have expanded.

CDR3aa: CASSSRLGGDTQYF
CDR3nt: TGCGCCAGCAGCTCCCGCCTAGGGGGAGATACGCAGTATTTT
abundance: .
v_gene: TRBV5-1
d_gene: .
j_gene: TRBJ2-3

CDR3aa: CASSQGPRDFTDTQYF
CDR3nt: TGCGCCAGCAGCCAAGGACCCCGGGATTTCACAGATACGCAGTATTTT
abundance: .
v_gene: TRBV4-1
d_gene: .
j_gene: TRBJ2-3

CDR3aa: CASSPADRVRDTQYF
CDR3nt: TGTGCCAGCAGCCCCGCGGACAGGGTAAGAGATACGCAGTATTTT
abundance: .
v_gene: TRBV9
d_gene: TRBD1
j_gene: TRBJ2-3

CDR3aa: CASRATGTYGYTF
CDR3nt: TGTGCCAGTAGGGCGACAGGGACCTATGGCTACACCTTC
abundance: .
v_gene: TRBV19
d_gene: TRBD1
j_gene: TRBJ1-2

CDR3aa: CASSSRLVETQYF
CDR3nt: TGTGCCAGCAGCAGTCGACTAGTAGAGACCCAGTACTTC
abundance: .
v_gene: TRBV7-6
d_gene: .
j_gene: TRBJ2-5

CDR3aa: CASSPPTPRGDGNTIYF
CDR3nt: TGTGCCAGCTCACCACCAACTCCCAGGGGTGATGGAAACACCATATATTTT
abundance: .
v_gene: TRBV18
d_gene: .
j_gene: TRBJ1-3

CDR3aa: CASSSTGNTEAFF
CDR3nt: TGTGCCAGCAGTTCCACAGGGAACACTGAAGCTTTCTTT
abundance: .
v_gene: TRBV2
d_gene: .
j_gene: TRBJ1-1

CDR3aa: CASGSQGGYWPQHF
CDR3nt: TGTGCCAGTGGATCACAGGGGGGATATTGGCCCCAGCATTTT
abundance: few
v_gene: TRBV19
d_gene: TRBD1
j_gene: TRBJ1-5

CDR3aa: CASSFYRDRGKYEQYF
CDR3nt: TGCGCCAGCAGCTTCTACCGGGACAGGGGCAAGTACGAGCAGTACTTC
abundance: .
v_gene: TRBV5-1
d_gene: TRBD1
j_gene: TRBJ2-7

CDR3aa: CASRTGTETYEQYF
CDR3nt: TGTGCCAGCAGGACCGGGACAGAAACCTACGAGCAGTACTTC
abundance: few
v_gene: TRBV6-1
d_gene: TRBD1
j_gene: TRBJ2-7

CDR3aa: CASSYSTGGTKEAFF
CDR3nt: TGTGCCAGCAGTTACTCTACAGGGGGAACCAAGGAAGCTTTCTTT
abundance: .
v_gene: TRBV6-5
d_gene: TRBD1
j_gene: TRBJ1-1

CDR3aa: CASSSGQYYEQYF
CDR3nt: TGCGCCAGCAGCTCGGGACAGTACTACGAGCAGTACTTC
abundance: .
v_gene: TRBV5-1
d_gene: TRBD1
j_gene: TRBJ2-7

CDR3aa: CASRLGRRAGELFF
CDR3nt: TGTGCCAGCAGGCTAGGACGCAGGGCCGGGGAGCTGTTTTTT
abundance: .
v_gene: TRBV6-5
d_gene: .
j_gene: TRBJ2-2

CDR3aa: CASRAVTEAFF
CDR3nt: TGTGCCAGTAGGGCAGTCACTGAAGCTTTCTTT
abundance: .
v_gene: TRBV19
d_gene: .
j_gene: TRBJ1-1

CDR3aa: CASSPTGVRGGYTF
CDR3nt: TGCGCCAGCAGCCCAACAGGGGTTCGGGGTGGCTACACCTTC
abundance: once
v_gene: TRBV23-1
d_gene: TRBD1
j_gene: TRBJ1-2

CDR3aa: CAWRGTGNFYEQYF
CDR3nt: TGTGCCTGGAGAGGGACAGGGAATTTCTACGAGCAGTACTTC
abundance: .
v_gene: TRBV30
d_gene: TRBD1
j_gene: TRBJ2-7

CDR3aa: CAIGGRGNTIYF
CDR3nt: TGTGCCATCGGAGGAAGGGGGAACACCATATATTTT
abundance: .
v_gene: TRBV10-3
d_gene: .
j_gene: TRBJ1-3

CDR3aa: CASSLERSGNTIYF
CDR3nt: TGTGCCAGCAGCTTGGAGAGGAGTGGAAACACCATATATTTT
abundance: .
v_gene: TRBV5-5
d_gene: .
j_gene: TRBJ1-3

CDR3aa: CASSQTGTGGYEQYF
CDR3nt: TGTGCCAGCAGCCAAACCGGGACAGGGGGCTACGAGCAGTACTTC
abundance: few
v_gene: TRBV28
d_gene: TRBD1
j_gene: TRBJ2-7

CDR3aa: CASSPVTGVGYTF
CDR3nt: TGCGCCAGCAGCCCGGTAACAGGGGTGGGCTACACCTTC
abundance: once
v_gene: TRBV4-1
d_gene: TRBD1
j_gene: TRBJ1-2

CDR3aa: CASSPVTGVTEAFF
CDR3nt: TGTGCCAGCAGTCCCGTGACGGGGGTAACTGAAGCTTTCTTT
abundance: few
v_gene: TRBV28
d_gene: .
j_gene: TRBJ1-1